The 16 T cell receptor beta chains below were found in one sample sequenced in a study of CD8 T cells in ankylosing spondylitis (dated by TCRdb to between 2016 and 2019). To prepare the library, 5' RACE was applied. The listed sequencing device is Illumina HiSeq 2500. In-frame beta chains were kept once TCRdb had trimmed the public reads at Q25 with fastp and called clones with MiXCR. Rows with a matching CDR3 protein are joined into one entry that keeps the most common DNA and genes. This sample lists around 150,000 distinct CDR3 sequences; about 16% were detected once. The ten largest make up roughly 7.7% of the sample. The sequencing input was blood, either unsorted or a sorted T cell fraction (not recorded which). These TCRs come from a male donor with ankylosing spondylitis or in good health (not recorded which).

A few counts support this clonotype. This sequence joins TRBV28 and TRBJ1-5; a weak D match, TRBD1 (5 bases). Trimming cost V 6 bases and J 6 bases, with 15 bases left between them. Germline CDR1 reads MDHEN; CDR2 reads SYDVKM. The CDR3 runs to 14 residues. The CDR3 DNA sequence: TGTGCCAGCAGCGTTTTGGGGGGAAGTCAGCCCCAGCATTTT. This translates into CASSVLGGSQPQHF.

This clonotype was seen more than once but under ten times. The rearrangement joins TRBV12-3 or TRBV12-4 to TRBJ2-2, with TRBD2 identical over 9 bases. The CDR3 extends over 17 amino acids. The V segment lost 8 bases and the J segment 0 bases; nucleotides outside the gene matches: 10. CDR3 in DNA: TGTGCCAGCCAGGGACTAGCCGAAAATTCGAACACCGGGGAGCTGTTTTTT. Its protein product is CASQGLAENSNTGELFF.

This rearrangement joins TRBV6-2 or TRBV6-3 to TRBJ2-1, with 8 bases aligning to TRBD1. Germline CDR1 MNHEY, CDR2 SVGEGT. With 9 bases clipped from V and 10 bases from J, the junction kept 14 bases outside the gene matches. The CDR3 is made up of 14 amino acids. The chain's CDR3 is CASHRGDTFSEQFF. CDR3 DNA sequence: TGTGCCAGTCACAGGGGGGACACCTTTTCAGAGCAGTTCTTC.

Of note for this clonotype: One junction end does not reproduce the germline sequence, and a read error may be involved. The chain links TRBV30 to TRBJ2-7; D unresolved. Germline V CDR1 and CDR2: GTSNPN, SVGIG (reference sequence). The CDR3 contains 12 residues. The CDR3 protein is CAWSMKKLEQHF. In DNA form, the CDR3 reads TGTGCCTGGAGTATGAAGAAGCTCGAGCAGCACTTC.

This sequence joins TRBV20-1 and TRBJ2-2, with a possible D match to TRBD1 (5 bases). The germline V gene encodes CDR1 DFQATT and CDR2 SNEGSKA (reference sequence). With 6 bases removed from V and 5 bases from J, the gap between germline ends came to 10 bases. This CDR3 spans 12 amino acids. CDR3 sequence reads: CSAPRGTGELFF. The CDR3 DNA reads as TGCAGTGCACCAAGGGGTACCGGGGAGCTGTTTTTT.

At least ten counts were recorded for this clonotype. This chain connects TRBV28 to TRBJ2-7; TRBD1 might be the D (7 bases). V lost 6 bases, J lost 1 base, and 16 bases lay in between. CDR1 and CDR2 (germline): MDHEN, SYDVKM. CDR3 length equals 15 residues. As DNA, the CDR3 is TGTGCCAGCAGCCAACCGACAGGGAGGTCCTACGAGCAGTACTTC. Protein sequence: CASSQPTGRSYEQYF.

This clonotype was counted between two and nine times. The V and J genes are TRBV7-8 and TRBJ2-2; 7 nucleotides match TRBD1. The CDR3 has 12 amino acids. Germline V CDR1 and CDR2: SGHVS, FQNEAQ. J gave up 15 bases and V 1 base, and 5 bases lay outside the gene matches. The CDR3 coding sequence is TGTGCCAGCAGCTTAGTTCAGGGACAGTTGTTTTTT. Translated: CASSLVQGQLFF. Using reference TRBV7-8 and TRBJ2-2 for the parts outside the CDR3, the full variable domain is GAGVSQSPRYKVAKRGQDVALRCDPISGHVSLFWYQQALGQGPEFLTYFQNEAQLDKSGLPSDRFFAERPEGSVSTLKIQRTQQEDSAVYLCASSLVQGQLFFGEGSRLTVL.

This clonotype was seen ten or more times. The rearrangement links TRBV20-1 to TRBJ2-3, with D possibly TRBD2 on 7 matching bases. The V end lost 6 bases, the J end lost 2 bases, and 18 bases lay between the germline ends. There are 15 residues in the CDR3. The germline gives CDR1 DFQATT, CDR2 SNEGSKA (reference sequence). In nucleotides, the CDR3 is TGCAGTGCCAGGGGCTCTAGCGGTTTCACAGATACGCAGTATTTT. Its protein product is CSARGSSGFTDTQYF.

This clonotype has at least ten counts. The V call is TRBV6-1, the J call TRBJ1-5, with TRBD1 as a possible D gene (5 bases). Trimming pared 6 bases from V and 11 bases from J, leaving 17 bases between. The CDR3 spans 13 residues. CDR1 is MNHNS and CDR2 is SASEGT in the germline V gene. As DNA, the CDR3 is TGTGCCAGCAGCAGTTCAGGGTTTTCCGCCCAGCATTTT. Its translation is CASSSSGFSAQHF.

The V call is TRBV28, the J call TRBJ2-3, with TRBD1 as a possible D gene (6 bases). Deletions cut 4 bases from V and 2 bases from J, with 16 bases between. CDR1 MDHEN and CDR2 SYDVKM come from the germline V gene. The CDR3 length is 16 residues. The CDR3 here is CASSSYDRLPTDTQYF. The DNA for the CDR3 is TGTGCCAGCAGTTCCTATGACAGGTTACCCACAGATACGCAGTATTTT.

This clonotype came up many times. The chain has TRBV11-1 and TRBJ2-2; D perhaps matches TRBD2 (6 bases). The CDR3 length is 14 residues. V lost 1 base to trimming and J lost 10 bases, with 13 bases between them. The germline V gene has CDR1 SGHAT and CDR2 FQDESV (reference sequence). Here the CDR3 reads CASSLEIAVMELFF. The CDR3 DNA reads TGTGCCAGCAGCTTAGAGATAGCGGTTATGGAGCTGTTTTTT.

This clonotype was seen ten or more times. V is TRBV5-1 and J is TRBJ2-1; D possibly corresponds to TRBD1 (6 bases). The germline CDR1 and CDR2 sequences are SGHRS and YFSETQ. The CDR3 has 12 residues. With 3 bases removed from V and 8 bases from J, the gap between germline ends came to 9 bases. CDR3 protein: CASSWGRDEQFF. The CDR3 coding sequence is TGCGCCAGCAGCTGGGGGCGGGATGAGCAGTTCTTC. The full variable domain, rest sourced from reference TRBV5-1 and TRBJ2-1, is KAGVTQTPRYLIKTRGQQVTLSCSPISGHRSVSWYQQTPGQGLQFLFEYFSETQRNKGNFPGRFSGRQFSNSRSEMNVSTLELGDSALYLCASSWGRDEQFFGPGTRLTVL.

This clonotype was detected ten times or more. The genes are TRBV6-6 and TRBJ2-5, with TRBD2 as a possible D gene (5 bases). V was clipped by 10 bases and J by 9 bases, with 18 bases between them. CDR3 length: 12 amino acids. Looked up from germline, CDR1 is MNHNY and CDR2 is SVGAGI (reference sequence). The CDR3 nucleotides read TGTGCCACCCTTGAGCGAGGGTCGGCCCAGTACTTC. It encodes CATLERGSAQYF.

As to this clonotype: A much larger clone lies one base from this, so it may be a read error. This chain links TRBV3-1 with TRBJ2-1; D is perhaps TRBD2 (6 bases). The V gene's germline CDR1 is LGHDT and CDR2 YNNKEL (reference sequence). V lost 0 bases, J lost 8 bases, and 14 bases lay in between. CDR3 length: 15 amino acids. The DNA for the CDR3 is TGTGCCAGCAGCCAAGAGCGGGTGAGCGGGTATGAGCAGTTCTTC. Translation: CASSQERVSGYEQFF.

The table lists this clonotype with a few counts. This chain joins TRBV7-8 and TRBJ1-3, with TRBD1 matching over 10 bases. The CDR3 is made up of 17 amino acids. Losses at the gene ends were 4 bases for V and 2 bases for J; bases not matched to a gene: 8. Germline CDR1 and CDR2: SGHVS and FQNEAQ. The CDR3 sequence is CASSSRTGTGAGNTIYF. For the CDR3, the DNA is TGTGCCAGCAGCTCCCGTACCGGGACAGGGGCTGGAAACACCATATATTTT. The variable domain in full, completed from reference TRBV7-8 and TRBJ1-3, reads GAGVSQSPRYKVAKRGQDVALRCDPISGHVSLFWYQQALGQGPEFLTYFQNEAQLDKSGLPSDRFFAERPEGSVSTLKIQRTQQEDSAVYLCASSSRTGTGAGNTIYFGEGSWLTVV.

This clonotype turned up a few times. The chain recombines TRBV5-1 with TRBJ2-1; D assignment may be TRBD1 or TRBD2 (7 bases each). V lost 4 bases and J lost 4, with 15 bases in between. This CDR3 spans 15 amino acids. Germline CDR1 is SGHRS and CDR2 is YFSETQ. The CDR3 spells CASSQRAGQYNEQFF. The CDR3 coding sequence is TGCGCCAGCAGCCAACGAGCGGGACAGTACAATGAGCAGTTCTTC.